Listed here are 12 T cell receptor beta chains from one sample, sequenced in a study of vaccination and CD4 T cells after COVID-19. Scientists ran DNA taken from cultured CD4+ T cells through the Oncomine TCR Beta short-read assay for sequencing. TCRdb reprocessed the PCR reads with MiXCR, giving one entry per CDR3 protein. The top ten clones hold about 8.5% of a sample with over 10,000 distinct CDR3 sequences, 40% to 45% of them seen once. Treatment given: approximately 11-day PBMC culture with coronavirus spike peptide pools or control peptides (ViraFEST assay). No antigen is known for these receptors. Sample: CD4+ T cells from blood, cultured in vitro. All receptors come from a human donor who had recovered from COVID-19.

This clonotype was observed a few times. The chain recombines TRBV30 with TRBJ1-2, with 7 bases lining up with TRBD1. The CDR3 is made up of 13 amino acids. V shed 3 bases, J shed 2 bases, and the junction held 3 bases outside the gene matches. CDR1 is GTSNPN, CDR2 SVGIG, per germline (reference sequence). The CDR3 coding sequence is TGTGCCTGGAGGCCGGACAGGAACTATGGCTACACCTTC. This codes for CAWRPDRNYGYTF.

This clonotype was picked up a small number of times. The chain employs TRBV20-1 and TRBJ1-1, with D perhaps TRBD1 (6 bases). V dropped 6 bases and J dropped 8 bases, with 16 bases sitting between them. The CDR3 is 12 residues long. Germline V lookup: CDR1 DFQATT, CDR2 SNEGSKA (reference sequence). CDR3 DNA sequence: TGCAGTGCCAAGGGGGGGGTCACCGAAGCTTTCTTT. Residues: CSAKGGVTEAFF.

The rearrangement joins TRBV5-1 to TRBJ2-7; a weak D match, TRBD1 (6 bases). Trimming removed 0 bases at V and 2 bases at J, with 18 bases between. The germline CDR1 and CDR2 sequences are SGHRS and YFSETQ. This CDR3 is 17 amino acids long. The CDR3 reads CASSLALYQGFTYEQYF. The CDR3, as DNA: TGCGCCAGCAGCTTGGCCCTATACCAGGGGTTCACCTACGAGCAGTACTTC.

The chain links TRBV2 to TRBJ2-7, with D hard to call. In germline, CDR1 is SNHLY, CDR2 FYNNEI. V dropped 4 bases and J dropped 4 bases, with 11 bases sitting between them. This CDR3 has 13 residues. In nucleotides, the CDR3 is TGTGCCAGCAGTGGTCGACTCCTTTACGAGCAGTACTTC. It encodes CASSGRLLYEQYF.

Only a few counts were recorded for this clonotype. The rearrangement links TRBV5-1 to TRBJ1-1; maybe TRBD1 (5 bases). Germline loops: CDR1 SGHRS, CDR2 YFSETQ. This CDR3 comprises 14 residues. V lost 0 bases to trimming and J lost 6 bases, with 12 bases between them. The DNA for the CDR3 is TGCGCCAGCAGCTTGGTCGCGGGGGTCCCTGAAGCTTTCTTT. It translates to CASSLVAGVPEAFF.

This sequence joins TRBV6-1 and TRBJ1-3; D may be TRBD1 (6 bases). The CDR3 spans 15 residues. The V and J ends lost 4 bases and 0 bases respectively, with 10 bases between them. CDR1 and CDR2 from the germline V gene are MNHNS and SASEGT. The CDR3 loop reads CASSVDRISGNTIYF. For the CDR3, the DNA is TGTGCCAGCAGTGTCGACAGGATCTCTGGAAACACCATATATTTT.

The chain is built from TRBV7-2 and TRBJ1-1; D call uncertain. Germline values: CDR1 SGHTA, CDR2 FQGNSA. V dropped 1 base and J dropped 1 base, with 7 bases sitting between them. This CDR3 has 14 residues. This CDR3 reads CASSLVRQNTEAFF. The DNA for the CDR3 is TGTGCCAGCAGCTTAGTCCGCCAGAACACTGAAGCTTTCTTT.

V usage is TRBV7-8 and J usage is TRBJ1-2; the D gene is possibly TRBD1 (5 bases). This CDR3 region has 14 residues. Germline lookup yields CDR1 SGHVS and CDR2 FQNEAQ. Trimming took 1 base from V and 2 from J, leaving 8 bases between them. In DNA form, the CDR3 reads TGTGCCAGCAGCTTAGGGGGCCGGAACTATGGCTACACCTTC. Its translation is CASSLGGRNYGYTF.

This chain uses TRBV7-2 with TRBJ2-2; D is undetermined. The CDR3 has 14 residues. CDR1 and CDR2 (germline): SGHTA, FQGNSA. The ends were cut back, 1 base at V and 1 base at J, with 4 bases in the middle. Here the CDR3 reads CASSLGMNTGELFF. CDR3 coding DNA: TGTGCCAGCAGCTTAGGAATGAACACCGGGGAGCTGTTTTTT.

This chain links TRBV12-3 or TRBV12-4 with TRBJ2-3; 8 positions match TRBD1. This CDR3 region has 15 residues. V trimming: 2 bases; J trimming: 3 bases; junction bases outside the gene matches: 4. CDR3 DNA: TGTGCCAGCAGTTTATATGGACAGGGAACAGATACGCAGTATTTT. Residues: CASSLYGQGTDTQYF.

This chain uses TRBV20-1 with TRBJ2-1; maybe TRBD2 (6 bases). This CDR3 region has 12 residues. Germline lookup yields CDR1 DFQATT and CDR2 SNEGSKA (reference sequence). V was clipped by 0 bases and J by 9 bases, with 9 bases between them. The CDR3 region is CSAREGGIEQFF. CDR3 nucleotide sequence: TGCAGTGCTAGAGAAGGCGGGATTGAGCAGTTCTTC.

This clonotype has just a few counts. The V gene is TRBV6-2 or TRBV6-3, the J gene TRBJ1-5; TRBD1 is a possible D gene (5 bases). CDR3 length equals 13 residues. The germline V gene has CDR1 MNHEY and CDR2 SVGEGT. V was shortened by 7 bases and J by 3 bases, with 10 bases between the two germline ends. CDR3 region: CASNAGSNQPQHF. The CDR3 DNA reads TGTGCCAGCAATGCAGGGTCCAATCAGCCCCAGCATTTT.